This TCR beta chain was observed in a study of blood T cell repertoires in COVID-19. The overall study: Acute and convalescent COVID-19 samples came from the United States, Italy and Spain. Sample material is recorded as cDNA or gDNA derived from T cells, B-cell-depleted T cells, or PBMCs.

The protocol was immunoSEQ multiplex PCR, while the TCRdb copy is restricted to in-frame clones and leaves out a portion. Of some 150,000 clones listed, 87% were seen once; the top ten hold 3% to 4%. The V gene lost 1 base and the J gene lost 2 bases, with 12 bases spanning the gap. From germline, CDR1 is SGHKS and CDR2 YYEKEE (reference sequence). CDR3 length: 15 amino acids. Sequencing was performed on peripheral blood. The sequence was collected from a woman aged 60-75 years who had recovered from COVID-19. The rearrangement uses TRBV5-5 and TRBJ2-5, with a possible D match to TRBD1 (6 bases). The CDR3 nucleotides are TGTGCCAGCAGCTTGAGGGGGAAGCCACAAGAGACCCAGTACTTC. Its protein product is CASSLRGKPQETQYF.